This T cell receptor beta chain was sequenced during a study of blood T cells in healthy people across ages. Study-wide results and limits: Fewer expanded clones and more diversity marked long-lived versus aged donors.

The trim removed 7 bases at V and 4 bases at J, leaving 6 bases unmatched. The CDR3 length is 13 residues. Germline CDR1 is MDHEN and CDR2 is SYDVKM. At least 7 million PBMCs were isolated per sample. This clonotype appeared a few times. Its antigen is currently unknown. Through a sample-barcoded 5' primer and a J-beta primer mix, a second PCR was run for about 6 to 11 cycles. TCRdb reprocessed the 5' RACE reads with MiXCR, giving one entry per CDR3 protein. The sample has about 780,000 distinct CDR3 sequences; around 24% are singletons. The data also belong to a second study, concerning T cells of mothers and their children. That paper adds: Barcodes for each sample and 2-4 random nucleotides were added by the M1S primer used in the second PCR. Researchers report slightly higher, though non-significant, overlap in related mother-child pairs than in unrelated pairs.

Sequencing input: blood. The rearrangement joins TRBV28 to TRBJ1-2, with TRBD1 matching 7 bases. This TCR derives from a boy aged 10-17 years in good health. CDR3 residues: CASTTGTAYGYTF. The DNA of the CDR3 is TGTGCCAGCACCACCGGGACAGCCTATGGCTACACCTTC.